This TCR beta chain stems from a study of blood T cell repertoires in COVID-19. About the research overall: Samples taken during acute and convalescent COVID-19 were collected in the United States, Italy and Spain. T cells, B-cell-depleted T cells, or PBMCs supplied cDNA or gDNA.

Germline V gene data show CDR1 as SGHDN and CDR2 as FVKESK. CDR3 length: 15 residues. Trimming left V 1 base short and J 5 bases short, with 14 bases between. As processed by the authors: Using reference gene primer amplification, nucleated cell counts were estimated. Data came from immunoSEQ multiplex PCR; TCRdb stores just in-frame clones and leaves some out. The V and J calls and clone size were taken over from that table, and D and trimming were inferred from the DNA. The profile shows 75,000 to 95,000 clones, approximately 70% of them singletons. The clonotype was recovered from a woman in her fifties or sixties in a cohort sampled during active or convalescent COVID-19. The genes are TRBV14 and TRBJ2-5, with D possibly being TRBD1 (5 bases). The specimen was peripheral blood. DNA for the CDR3: TGTGCCAGCAGCCAAGTAGGGGCCCGGGTGGAGACCCAGTACTTC. Protein sequence: CASSQVGARVETQYF.